The present entry profiles one T cell receptor beta chain with its context. Sequence at one end of the junction differs from germline and may be a read error. PCR primers comprised 60 Vbeta and 13 Jbeta primers. Profiled with immunoSEQ multiplex PCR; TCRdb holds only in-frame clones, not every one. This table has some 180,000 clones, roughly 8.7% appearing once. The sample originates from a study of cytomegalovirus exposure and HLA in healthy donors. The CDR3 totals 13 residues. Germline V lookup: CDR1 SGDLS, CDR2 YYNGEE. Sequencing was carried out using PBMCs. The clonotype comes from a woman in her twenties or thirties in good health and CMV-seropositive. The chain uses TRBV9 and TRBJ2-3; perhaps TRBD2 as D (5 bases). The CDR3 is CASSASSKDTQYF. Here the CDR3 DNA reads TGTGCCAGCAGCGCATCTAGCAAAGATACGCAGTATTTT.